This T cell receptor (beta chain) emerged from a study of cytomegalovirus exposure and HLA in healthy donors. The germline V gene has CDR1 SGHRS and CDR2 YFSETQ. The CDR3 loop spans 21 amino acids. J was trimmed by 3 bases and V by 0 bases; bases with no gene match: 17. Both 60 Vbeta primers and 13 Jbeta primers went into the PCR. This table comes from immunoSEQ multiplex PCR, and its TCRdb copy is limited to in-frame clones, with some not included. The repertoire holds about 130,000 clones, 65% to 85% seen once, with about 1.8% in the top ten. Overall study results and limits: Analyses of presence/absence relied on an assumption of roughly uniform sequencing depth across donors. Both high specificity and high sensitivity reportedly marked the classifier's diagnosis of cytomegalovirus status. Generally TCR sequences proved uncommon, though certain public TCRs appeared in numerous donors. The authors considered a cluster of highly shared sequence variants likely to be a sequencing artifact.

Note on this clone: Its antigen is as yet unknown.

The chain uses TRBV5-1 and TRBJ2-7; TRBD2 aligns across 14 bases. This clonotype was obtained from a woman in her thirties or forties in good health and CMV-seronegative. The sequencing sample was made of PBMCs. This chain's CDR3 is CASSLELNLGLAGGQDYEQYF. CDR3 bases: TGCGCCAGCAGCTTGGAACTTAATCTCGGACTAGCGGGGGGTCAGGACTACGAGCAGTACTTC.